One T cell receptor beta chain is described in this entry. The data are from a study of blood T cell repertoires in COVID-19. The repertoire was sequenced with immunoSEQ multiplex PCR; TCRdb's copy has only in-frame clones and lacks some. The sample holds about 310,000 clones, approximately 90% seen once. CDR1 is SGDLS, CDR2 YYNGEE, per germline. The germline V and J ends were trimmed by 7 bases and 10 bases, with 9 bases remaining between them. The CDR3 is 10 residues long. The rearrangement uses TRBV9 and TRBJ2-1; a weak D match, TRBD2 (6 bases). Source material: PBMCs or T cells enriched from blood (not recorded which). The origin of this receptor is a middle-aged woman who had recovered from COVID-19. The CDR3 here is CASWRGEQFF. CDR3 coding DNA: TGTGCCAGCTGGAGGGGCGAGCAGTTCTTC.